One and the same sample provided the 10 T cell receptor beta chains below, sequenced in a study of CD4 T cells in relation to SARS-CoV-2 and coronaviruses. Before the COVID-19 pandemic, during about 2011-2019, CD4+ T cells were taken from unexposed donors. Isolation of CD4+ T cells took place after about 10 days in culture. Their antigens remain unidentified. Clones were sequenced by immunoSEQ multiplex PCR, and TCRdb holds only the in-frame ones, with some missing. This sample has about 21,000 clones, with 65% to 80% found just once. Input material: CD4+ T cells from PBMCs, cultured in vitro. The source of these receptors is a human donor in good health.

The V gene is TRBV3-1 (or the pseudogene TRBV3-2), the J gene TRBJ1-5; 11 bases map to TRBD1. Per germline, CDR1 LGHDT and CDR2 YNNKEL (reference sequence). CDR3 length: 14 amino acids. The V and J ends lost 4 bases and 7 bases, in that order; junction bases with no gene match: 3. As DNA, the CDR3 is TGTGCCAGCAGCCCCGGGACAGGGGGACAGCCCCAGCATTTT. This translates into CASSPGTGGQPQHF.

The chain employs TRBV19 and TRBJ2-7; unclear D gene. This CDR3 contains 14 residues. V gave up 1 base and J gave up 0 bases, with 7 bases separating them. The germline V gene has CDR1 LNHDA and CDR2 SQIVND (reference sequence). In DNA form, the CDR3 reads TGTGCCAGTAGTATAGCCGGCAGCTCCTACGAGCAGTACTTC. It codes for CASSIAGSSYEQYF.

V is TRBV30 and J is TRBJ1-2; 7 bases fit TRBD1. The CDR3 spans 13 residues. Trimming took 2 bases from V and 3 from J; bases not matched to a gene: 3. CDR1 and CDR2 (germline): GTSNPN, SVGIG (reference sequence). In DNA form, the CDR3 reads TGTGCCTGGAGTTACGACAGGGACTATGGCTACACCTTC. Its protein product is CAWSYDRDYGYTF.

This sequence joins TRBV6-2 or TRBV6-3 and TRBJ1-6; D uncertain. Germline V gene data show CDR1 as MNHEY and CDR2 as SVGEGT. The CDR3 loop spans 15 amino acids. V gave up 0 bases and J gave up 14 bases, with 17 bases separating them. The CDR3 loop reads CASSYSGVGEKTLHF. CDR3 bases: TGTGCCAGCAGTTACTCTGGGGTCGGCGAGAAAACCCTCCACTTT.

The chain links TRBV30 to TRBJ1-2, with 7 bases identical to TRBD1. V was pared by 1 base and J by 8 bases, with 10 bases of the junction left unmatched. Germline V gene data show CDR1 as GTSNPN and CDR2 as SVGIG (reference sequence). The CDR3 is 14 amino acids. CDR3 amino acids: CAWSADRRRGGYTF. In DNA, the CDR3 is TGTGCCTGGAGTGCGGACAGGCGGAGAGGGGGCTACACCTTC.

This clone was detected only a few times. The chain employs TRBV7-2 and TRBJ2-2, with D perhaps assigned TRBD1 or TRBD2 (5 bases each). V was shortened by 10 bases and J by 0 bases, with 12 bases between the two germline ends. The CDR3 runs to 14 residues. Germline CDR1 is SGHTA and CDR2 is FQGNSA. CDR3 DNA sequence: TGTGCCACCGGGACCTTCGCGAACACCGGGGAGCTGTTTTTT. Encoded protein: CATGTFANTGELFF.

The CDR3 nucleotides read TGTGCCAGCTCACCAATCCCGGGACAGGGGCTCTACGAGCAGTACTTC. Translating gives CASSPIPGQGLYEQYF. J is TRBJ2-7 and V is TRBV18; TRBD1 aligns across 10 bases. Germline V gene lookup returns CDR1 KGHSH and CDR2 LQKENI. V lost 2 bases to trimming and J lost 3 bases; unmatched junction nucleotides: 7. This CDR3 comprises 16 residues.

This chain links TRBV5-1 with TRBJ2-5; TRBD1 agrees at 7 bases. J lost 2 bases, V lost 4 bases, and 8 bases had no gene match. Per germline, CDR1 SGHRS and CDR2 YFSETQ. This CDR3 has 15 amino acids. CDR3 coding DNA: TGCGCCAGCAGCACGGCCCGGGACAGTCAAGAGACCCAGTACTTC. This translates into CASSTARDSQETQYF.

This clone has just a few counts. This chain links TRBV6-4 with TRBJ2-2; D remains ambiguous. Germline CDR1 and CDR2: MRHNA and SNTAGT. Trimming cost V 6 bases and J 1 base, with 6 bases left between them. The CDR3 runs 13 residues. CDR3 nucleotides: TGTGCCAGCAGCCCCGGGAACACCGGGGAGCTGTTTTTT. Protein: CASSPGNTGELFF.

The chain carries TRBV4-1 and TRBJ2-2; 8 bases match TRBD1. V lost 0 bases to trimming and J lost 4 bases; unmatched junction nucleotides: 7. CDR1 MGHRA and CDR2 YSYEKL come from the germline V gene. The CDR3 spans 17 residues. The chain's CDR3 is CASSQEVRTGSTGELFF. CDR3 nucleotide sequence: TGCGCCAGCAGCCAAGAAGTGCGGACAGGGTCCACCGGGGAGCTGTTTTTT.